This T cell receptor (beta chain) emerged from a study of T cells after yellow fever vaccination. Study-level points and caveats: Among all clonotypes, a small share was observed in both CD4 and CD8 compartments. Booster sampling recovered most clones from primary vaccination (nearly 98% CD4, 80% to 90% CD8). A weaker but faster secondary response was observed, peaking on day 5 versus 15.

From the 5' RACE reads, TCRdb called clonotypes with MiXCR, one entry per CDR3 protein. Among some 300,000 distinct CDR3 sequences listed, about 10% were seen once. This clonotype has more than one count but fewer than ten. Its target is unknown. Germline trimming cut 5 bases from V and 4 bases from J; bases unmatched to any gene: 8. The germline V gene has CDR1 SGHDT and CDR2 YYEEEE. The CDR3 spans 15 residues. The V gene is TRBV5-6, the J gene TRBJ2-5; the match to TRBD1 covers 10 bases. The source material was CD4+ T cells sorted from PBMCs, sampled 45 days after the yellow fever booster vaccination. The sequence derives from a man younger than 35 who received the YFV17D yellow fever vaccine. The CDR3 loop reads CASRPDRGRRETQYF. CDR3 nucleotide sequence: TGTGCCAGCAGACCCGACAGGGGGCGCCGAGAGACCCAGTACTTC.